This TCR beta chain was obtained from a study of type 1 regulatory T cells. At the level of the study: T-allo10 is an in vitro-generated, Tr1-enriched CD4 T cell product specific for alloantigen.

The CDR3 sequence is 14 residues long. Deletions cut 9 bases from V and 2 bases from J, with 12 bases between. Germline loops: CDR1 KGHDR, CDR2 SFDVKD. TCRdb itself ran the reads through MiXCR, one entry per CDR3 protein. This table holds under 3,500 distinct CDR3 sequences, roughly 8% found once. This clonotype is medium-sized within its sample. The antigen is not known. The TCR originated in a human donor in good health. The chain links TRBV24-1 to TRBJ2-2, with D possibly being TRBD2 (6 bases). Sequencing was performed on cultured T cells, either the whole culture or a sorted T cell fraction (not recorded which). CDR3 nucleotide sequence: TGTGCCACCGCCGAGGGACTCAACACCGGGGAGCTGTTTTTT. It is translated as CATAEGLNTGELFF.